The next 17 T cell receptor beta chains were all read from a single sample in a study of blood T cell repertoires in COVID-19. Method: immunoSEQ multiplex PCR; TCRdb's copy keeps in-frame clones and lacks some. The sample yields 140,000 or so clones, 88% seen once. Sequencing used peripheral blood. These receptors came from a woman aged 45-60 years with acute or convalescent COVID-19.

The CDR3 spells CASRIDRASEAFF. CDR3 in DNA: TGTGCCAGCCGGATAGACAGGGCTTCTGAAGCTTTCTTT. The genes are TRBV5-4 and TRBJ1-1, with 7 bases identical to TRBD1. Germline V gives CDR1 SGHNT, CDR2 YYREEE (reference sequence). The CDR3 is made up of 13 amino acids. V was pared by 7 bases and J by 6 bases, with 9 bases of the junction left unmatched.

This chain connects TRBV3-1 (or the pseudogene TRBV3-2) to TRBJ2-1; a weak D match, TRBD2 (6 bases). Germline assignment: CDR1 LGHDT and CDR2 YNNKEL (reference sequence). V dropped 4 bases and J dropped 6 bases, with 10 bases sitting between them. CDR3 length: 13 residues. DNA for the CDR3: TGTGCCAGCAGCCTCGGACTAAGCAATGAGCAGTTCTTC. Translated, it gives CASSLGLSNEQFF.

The chain joins TRBV24-1 to TRBJ2-3; D may be TRBD2 (7 bases). The germline V gene has CDR1 KGHDR and CDR2 SFDVKD. Trimming removed 3 bases from V and 0 bases from J, with 9 bases in between. This CDR3 region has 15 residues. The CDR3 loop is CATSDAGASTDTQYF. The CDR3 DNA is TGTGCCACCAGTGATGCGGGGGCAAGCACAGATACGCAGTATTTT.

The chain joins TRBV10-3 to TRBJ2-1, with 8 bases that match TRBD2. Trimming removed 6 bases from V and 1 base from J; junction bases left unmatched: 8. The CDR3 is 16 amino acids. Germline lookup yields CDR1 ENHRY and CDR2 SYGVKD. The DNA of the CDR3 is TGTGCCATCAGCCATTCACTAGCGGATTCCTACAATGAGCAGTTCTTC. This codes for CAISHSLADSYNEQFF.

Only one count was recorded for this clone. V usage is TRBV12-3 or TRBV12-4 and J usage is TRBJ2-2; no firm D call. The V and J ends lost 3 bases and 5 bases respectively, with 7 bases between them. This CDR3 is 13 amino acids long. CDR3 in amino acids: CASSFSRTGELFF. The CDR3, as DNA: TGTGCCAGCAGTTTTTCGAGAACCGGGGAGCTGTTTTTT.

A note on this clone: This sample also contains other DNA sequences that code for the same CDR3. The chain recombines TRBV18 with TRBJ1-5, with D tentatively TRBD1 (6 bases). This CDR3 has 13 residues. Deletions cut 5 bases from V and 3 bases from J, with 8 bases between. Germline lookup yields CDR1 KGHSH and CDR2 LQKENI. The CDR3 DNA follows: TGTGCCAGCTCAGGACAGTACAATCAGCCCCAGCATTTT. The encoded protein is CASSGQYNQPQHF.

DNA of the CDR3: TGTGCCAGCTCACCACGGGGCCACTCCTCCTACGAGCAGTACTTC. Protein product: CASSPRGHSSYEQYF. This chain uses TRBV18 with TRBJ2-7; D possibly corresponds to TRBD1 (5 bases). V was pared by 1 base and J by 0 bases, with 10 bases between. Germline loops: CDR1 KGHSH, CDR2 LQKENI. This CDR3 contains 15 residues.

The chain carries TRBV7-9 and TRBJ2-3, with TRBD2 matching over 7 bases. V was pared by 3 bases and J by 4 bases, with 7 bases of the junction left unmatched. The germline V gene has CDR1 SEHNR and CDR2 FQNEAQ (reference sequence). The CDR3 contains 15 residues. CDR3 in amino acids: CASSFNTGGPDTQYF. The CDR3, as DNA: TGTGCCAGCAGCTTTAATACGGGAGGTCCAGATACGCAGTATTTT.

The J gene is TRBJ2-1, the V gene TRBV6-5; TRBD2 matches at 8 bases. The length of the CDR3 is 16 residues. Trimming removed 4 bases from V and 3 bases from J; junction bases left unmatched: 8. Germline V gene lookup returns CDR1 MNHEY and CDR2 SVGAGI. As DNA, the CDR3 is TGTGCCAGCAGTTCCGCAGCGGGAGTTAGCTACAATGAGCAGTTCTTC. This codes for CASSSAAGVSYNEQFF.

This chain uses TRBV27 with TRBJ1-2, with D perhaps TRBD1 (6 bases). CDR1 and CDR2 (germline): MNHEY, SMNVEV (reference sequence). The CDR3 totals 14 residues. Trimming took 6 bases from V and 4 from J, leaving 15 bases between them. The CDR3 loop reads CASRFTQGTYGYTF. For the CDR3, the DNA is TGTGCCAGCAGGTTTACACAGGGTACCTATGGCTACACCTTC.

This clone was counted a few times. This sample also contains other DNA sequences that code for the same CDR3. V usage is TRBV6-5 and J usage is TRBJ2-2; 15 bases match TRBD2. Looked up from germline, CDR1 is MNHEY and CDR2 is SVGAGI. The trim removed 6 bases at V and 7 bases at J, leaving 3 bases unmatched. The CDR3 consists of 15 residues. The chain's CDR3 is CASRGTSGGIGELFF. The DNA for the CDR3 is TGTGCCAGCAGAGGGACTAGCGGGGGGATCGGGGAGCTGTTTTTT.

The CDR3 DNA sequence: TGCAGCGCCTCGCATAGGGACAGGGTCCACGAGCAGTACTTC. The encoded protein is CSASHRDRVHEQYF. This chain joins TRBV29-1 and TRBJ2-7; 9 nucleotides agree with TRBD1. The V gene end was trimmed by 7 bases and the J gene end by 5 bases; junction bases not matched to a gene: 12. CDR1 is SQVTM and CDR2 is ANQGSEA in the germline V gene. The CDR3 loop spans 14 amino acids.

This chain uses TRBV10-2 with TRBJ2-7; tentatively, D is TRBD2 (6 bases). Germline CDR1 and CDR2: WSHSY and SAAADI. The CDR3 consists of 14 residues. V was trimmed by 2 bases and J by 0 bases, leaving 8 bases between them. The CDR3 sequence is CASSEGGLSYEQYF. CDR3 coding DNA: TGCGCCAGCAGTGAGGGGGGACTCTCCTACGAGCAGTACTTC.

The chain uses TRBV7-2 and TRBJ2-1; 7 nucleotides align to TRBD2. V lost 11 bases to trimming and J lost 2 bases; unmatched junction nucleotides: 9. Germline loops: CDR1 SGHTA, CDR2 FQGNSA. The CDR3 length is 14 residues. DNA of the CDR3: TGTGCCGGCATCTTCGGGACTACCTACAATGAGCAGTTCTTC. Translation: CAGIFGTTYNEQFF.

The chain joins TRBV9 to TRBJ2-2; D gene uncertain. With 0 bases removed from V and 3 bases from J, the gap between germline ends came to 9 bases. The CDR3 has 15 amino acids. Germline V gene data show CDR1 as SGDLS and CDR2 as YYNGEE. CDR3 coding DNA: TGTGCCAGCAGCGTAGTGCCGGGTCACACCGGGGAGCTGTTTTTT. Its protein is CASSVVPGHTGELFF.

The J gene is TRBJ2-5, the V gene TRBV28; D might be TRBD2 (5 bases). Trimming removed 10 bases at V and 5 bases at J, with 17 bases between. This CDR3 is built from 13 residues. The germline CDR1 and CDR2 sequences are MDHEN and SYDVKM. Here the CDR3 DNA reads TGTGCCACCAGACATGAGGGCGCGGAGACCCAGTACTTC. As protein: CATRHEGAETQYF.

The table lists this clone with a few counts. The chain has TRBV19 and TRBJ1-6; 7 bases fit TRBD1. This CDR3 spans 13 amino acids. The J segment lost 7 bases and the V segment lost 7 bases, leaving 4 bases of the junction unmatched. Germline V gene lookup returns CDR1 LNHDA and CDR2 SQIVND (reference sequence). The CDR3 bases are TGTGCCAGTATGGGACAGAAAAATTCACCCCTCCACTTT. Translation gives CASMGQKNSPLHF.